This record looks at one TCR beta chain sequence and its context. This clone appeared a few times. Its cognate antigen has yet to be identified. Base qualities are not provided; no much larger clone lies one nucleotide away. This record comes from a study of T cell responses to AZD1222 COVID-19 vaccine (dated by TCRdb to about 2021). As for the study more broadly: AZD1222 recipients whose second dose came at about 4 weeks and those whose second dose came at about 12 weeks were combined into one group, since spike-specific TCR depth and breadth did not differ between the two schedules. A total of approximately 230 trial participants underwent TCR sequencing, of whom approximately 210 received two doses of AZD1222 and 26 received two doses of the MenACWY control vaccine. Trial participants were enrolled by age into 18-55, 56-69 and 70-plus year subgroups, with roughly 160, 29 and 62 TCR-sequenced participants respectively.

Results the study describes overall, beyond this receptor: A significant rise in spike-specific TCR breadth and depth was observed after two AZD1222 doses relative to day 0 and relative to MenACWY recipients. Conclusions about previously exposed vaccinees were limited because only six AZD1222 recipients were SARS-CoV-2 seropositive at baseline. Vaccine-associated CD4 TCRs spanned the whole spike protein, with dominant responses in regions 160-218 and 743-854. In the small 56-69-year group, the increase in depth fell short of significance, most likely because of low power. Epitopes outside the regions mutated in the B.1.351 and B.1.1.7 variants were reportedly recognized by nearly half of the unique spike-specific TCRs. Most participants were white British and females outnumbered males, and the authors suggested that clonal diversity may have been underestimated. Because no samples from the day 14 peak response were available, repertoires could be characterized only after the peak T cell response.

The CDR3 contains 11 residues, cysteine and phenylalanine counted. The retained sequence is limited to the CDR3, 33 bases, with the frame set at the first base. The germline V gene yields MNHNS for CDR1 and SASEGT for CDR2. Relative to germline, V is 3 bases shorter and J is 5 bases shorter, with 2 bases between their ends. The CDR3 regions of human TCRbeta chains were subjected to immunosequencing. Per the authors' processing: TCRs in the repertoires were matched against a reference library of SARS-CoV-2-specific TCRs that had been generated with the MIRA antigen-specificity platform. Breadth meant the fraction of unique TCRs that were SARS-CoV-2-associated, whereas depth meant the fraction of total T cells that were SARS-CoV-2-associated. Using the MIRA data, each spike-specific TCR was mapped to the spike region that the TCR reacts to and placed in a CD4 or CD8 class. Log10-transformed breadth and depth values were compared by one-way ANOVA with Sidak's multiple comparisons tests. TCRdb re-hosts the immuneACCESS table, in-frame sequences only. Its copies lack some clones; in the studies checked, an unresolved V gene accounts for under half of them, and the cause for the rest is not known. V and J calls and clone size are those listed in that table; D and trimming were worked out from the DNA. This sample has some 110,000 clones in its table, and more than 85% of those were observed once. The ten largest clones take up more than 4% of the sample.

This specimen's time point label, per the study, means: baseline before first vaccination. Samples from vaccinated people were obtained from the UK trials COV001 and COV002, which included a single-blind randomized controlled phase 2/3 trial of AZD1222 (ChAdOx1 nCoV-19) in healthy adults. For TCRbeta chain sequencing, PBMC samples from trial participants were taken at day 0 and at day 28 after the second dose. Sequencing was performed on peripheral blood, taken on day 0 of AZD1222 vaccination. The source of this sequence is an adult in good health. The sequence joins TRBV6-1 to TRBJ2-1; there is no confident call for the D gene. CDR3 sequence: CASSDNNEQFF. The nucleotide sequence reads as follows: TGTGCCAGCAGTGACAACAATGAGCAGTTCTTC.